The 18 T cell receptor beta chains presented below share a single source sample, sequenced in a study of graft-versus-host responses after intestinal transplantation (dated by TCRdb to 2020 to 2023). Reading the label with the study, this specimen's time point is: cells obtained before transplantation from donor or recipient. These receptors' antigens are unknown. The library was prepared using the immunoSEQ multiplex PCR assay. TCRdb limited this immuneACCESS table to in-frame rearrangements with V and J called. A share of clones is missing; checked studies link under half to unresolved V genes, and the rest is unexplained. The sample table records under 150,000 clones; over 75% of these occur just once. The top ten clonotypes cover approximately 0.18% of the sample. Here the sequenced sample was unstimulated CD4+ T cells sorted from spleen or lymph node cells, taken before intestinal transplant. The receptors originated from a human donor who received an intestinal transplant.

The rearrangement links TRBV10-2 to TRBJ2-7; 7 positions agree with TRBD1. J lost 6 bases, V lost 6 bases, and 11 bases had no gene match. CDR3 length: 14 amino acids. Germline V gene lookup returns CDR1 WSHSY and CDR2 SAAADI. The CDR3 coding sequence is TGCGCCAGCAGCCGGGGAGACAGGGTTGGCGAGCAGTACTTC. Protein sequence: CASSRGDRVGEQYF.

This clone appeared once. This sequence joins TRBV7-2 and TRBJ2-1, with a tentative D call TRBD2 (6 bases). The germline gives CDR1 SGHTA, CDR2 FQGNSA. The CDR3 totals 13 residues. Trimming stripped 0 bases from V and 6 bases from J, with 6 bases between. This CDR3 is CASSLAGGNEQFF. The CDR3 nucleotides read TGTGCCAGCAGCTTAGCGGGGGGCAATGAGCAGTTCTTC. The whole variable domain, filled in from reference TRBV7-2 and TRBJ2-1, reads GAGVSQSPSNKVTEKGKDVELRCDPISGHTALYWYRQSLGQGLEFLIYFQGNSAPDKSGLPSDRFSAERTGGSVSTLTIQRTQQEDSAVYLCASSLAGGNEQFFGPGTRLTVL.

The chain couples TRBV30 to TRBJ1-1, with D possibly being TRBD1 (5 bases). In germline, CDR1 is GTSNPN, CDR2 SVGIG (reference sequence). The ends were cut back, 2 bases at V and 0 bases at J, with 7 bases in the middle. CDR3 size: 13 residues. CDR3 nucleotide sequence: TGTGCCTGGAGTCCAGGGATGAACACTGAAGCTTTCTTT. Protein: CAWSPGMNTEAFF.

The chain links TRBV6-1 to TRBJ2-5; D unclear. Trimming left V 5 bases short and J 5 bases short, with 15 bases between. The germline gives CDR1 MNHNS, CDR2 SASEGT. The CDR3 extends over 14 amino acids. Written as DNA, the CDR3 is TGTGCCAGCAGTTTCCGCCCCCTCGGGGAGACCCAGTACTTC. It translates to CASSFRPLGETQYF.

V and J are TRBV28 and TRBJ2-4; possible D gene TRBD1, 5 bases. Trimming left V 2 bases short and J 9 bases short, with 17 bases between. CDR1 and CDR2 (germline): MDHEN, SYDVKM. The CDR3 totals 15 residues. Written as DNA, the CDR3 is TGTGCCAGCAGTTTAATTCGGACAAGACAAAGCATTCAGTACTTC. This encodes CASSLIRTRQSIQYF.

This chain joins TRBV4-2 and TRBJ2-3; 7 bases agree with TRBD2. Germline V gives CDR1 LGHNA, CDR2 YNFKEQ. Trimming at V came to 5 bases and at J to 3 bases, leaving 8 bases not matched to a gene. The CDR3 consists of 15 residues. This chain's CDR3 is CASSGRRERTDTQYF. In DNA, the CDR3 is TGTGCCAGCAGCGGGCGGCGGGAGAGGACAGATACGCAGTATTTT.

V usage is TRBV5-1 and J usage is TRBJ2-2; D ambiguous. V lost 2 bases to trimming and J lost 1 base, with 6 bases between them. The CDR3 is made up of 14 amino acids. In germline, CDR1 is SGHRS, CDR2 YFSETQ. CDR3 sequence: CASSFGKNTGELFF. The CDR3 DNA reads TGCGCCAGCAGCTTTGGCAAGAACACCGGGGAGCTGTTTTTT.

The CDR3 DNA reads TGCGCCAGCAGCACAGGGACCGCAAACTCTGGGGCCAACGTCCTGACTTTC. Translating it yields CASSTGTANSGANVLTF. The chain uses TRBV5-1 and TRBJ2-6, with a possible D match to TRBD1 (6 bases). The germline CDR1 and CDR2 sequences are SGHRS and YFSETQ. V was cut by 4 bases and J by 0 bases, with 14 bases left in between. The CDR3 runs 17 residues.

CDR3 residues: CASSSGTSGRSHSAFEQYF. CDR3 DNA: TGCGCCAGCAGCTCAGGGACTAGCGGGAGATCGCATTCGGCCTTCGAGCAGTACTTC. The chain recombines TRBV5-1 with TRBJ2-7; TRBD2 matches 14 bases. J lost 6 bases, V lost 3 bases, and 17 bases had no gene match. The CDR3 has 19 residues. The V gene's germline CDR1 is SGHRS and CDR2 YFSETQ.

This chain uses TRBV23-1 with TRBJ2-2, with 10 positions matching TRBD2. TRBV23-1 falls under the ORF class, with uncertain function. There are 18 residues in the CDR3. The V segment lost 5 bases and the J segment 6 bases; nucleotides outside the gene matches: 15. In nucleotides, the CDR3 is TGCGCCAGCAGTTGCGTTAGCGGGAGGCACGGGGGGCCCGGGGAGCTGTTTTTT. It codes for CASSCVSGRHGGPGELFF.

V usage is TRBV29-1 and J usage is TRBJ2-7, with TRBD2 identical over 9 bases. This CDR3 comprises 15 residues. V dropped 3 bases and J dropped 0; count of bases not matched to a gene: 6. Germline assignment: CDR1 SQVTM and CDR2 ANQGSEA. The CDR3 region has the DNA TGCAGCGTTGAGATTAGCGGGAGCCCCTCCTACGAGCAGTACTTC. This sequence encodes CSVEISGSPSYEQYF.

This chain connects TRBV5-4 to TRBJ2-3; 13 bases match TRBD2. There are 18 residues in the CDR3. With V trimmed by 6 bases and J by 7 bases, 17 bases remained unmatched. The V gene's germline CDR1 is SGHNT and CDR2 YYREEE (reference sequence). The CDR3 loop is CASTPEVGLAGARNTQYF. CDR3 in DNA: TGTGCCAGCACCCCGGAGGTCGGACTAGCGGGAGCACGAAATACGCAGTATTTT.

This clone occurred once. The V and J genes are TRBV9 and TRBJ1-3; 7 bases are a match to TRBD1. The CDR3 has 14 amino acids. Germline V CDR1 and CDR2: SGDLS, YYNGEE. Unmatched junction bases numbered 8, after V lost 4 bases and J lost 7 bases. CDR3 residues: CASSTDRVGNTIYF. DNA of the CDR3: TGTGCCAGCAGCACCGACAGGGTTGGGAACACCATATATTTT.

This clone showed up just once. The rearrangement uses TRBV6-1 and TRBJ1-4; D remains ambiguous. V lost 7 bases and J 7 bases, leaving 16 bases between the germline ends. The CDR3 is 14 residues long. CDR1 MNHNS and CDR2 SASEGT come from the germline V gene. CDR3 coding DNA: TGTGCCAGCAACTCAGGCGAGCCTACTGAAAAACTGTTTTTT. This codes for CASNSGEPTEKLFF.

In DNA, the CDR3 is TGCGCCAGCAGCCCCCAGGGGCTGGTCTATGGCTACACCTTC. Translating it yields CASSPQGLVYGYTF. This rearrangement joins TRBV5-1 to TRBJ1-2, with D possibly TRBD1 on 6 matching bases. V gave up 4 bases and J gave up 4 bases, with 14 bases separating them. Germline CDR1 is SGHRS and CDR2 is YFSETQ. The CDR3 is 14 residues long.

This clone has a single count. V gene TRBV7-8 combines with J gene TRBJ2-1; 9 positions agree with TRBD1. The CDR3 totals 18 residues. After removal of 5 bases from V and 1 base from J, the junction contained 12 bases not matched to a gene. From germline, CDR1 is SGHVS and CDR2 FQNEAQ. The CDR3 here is CASSQNNRGLRSYNEQFF. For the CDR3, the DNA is TGTGCCAGCAGCCAAAATAACAGGGGGCTACGGTCCTACAATGAGCAGTTCTTC.

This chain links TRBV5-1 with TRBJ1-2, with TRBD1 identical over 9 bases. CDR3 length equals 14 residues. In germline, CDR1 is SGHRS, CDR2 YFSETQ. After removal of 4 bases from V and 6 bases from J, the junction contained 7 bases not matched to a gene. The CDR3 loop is CASSVDRGENGYTF. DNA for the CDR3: TGCGCCAGCAGCGTGGACAGGGGAGAAAATGGCTACACCTTC.

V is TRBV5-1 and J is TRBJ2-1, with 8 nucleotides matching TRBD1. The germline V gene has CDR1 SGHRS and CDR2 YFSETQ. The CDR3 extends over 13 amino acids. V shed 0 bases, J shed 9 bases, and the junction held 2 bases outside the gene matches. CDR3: CASSLGTGFEQFF. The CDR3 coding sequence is TGCGCCAGCAGCTTGGGGACAGGGTTTGAGCAGTTCTTC.